This T cell receptor beta chain was profiled in a study of cytotoxic CD8 clonotypes in ibrutinib-treated CLL. Libraries were prepared by immunoSEQ multiplex PCR; TCRdb keeps only in-frame clonotypes and omits some of them. The sample holds around 27,000 clones, approximately 54% seen once. This clone appeared a single time. Germline loops: CDR1 MNHNS, CDR2 SASEGT. The CDR3 has 11 residues. V dropped 5 bases and J dropped 4 bases, with 4 bases sitting between them. The starting material was PBMCs, obtained before ibrutinib treatment. The chain is built from TRBV6-1 and TRBJ2-3; D not resolved. The receptor comes from a human donor with chronic lymphocytic leukemia. Written as DNA, the CDR3 is TGTGCCAGCAGTTCGGCAGATACGCAGTATTTT. This encodes CASSSADTQYF.